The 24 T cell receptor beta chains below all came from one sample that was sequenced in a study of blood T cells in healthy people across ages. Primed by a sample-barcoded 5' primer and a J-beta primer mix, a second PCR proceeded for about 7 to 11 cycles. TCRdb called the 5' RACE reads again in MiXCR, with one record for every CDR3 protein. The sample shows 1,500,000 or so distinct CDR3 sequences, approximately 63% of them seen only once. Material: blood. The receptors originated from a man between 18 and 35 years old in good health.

In nucleotides, the CDR3 is TGTGCCATCAGCCCGACCGAGAATGAGCAGTTCTTC. Encoded protein: CAISPTENEQFF. The genes are TRBV10-3 and TRBJ2-1; no clear D gene. Germline CDR1 ENHRY, CDR2 SYGVKD. Deletions cut 6 bases from V and 7 bases from J, with 10 bases between. The CDR3 extends over 12 amino acids.

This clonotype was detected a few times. The CDR3 nucleotides read TGTGCCAGCAGTTTTAACCCCTCTGGGGCCAACGTCCTGACTTTC. Translated: CASSFNPSGANVLTF. The chain has TRBV27 and TRBJ2-6; D is unclear. There are 15 residues in the CDR3. Germline lookup yields CDR1 MNHEY and CDR2 SMNVEV (reference sequence). V gave up 3 bases and J gave up 0 bases, with 6 bases separating them.

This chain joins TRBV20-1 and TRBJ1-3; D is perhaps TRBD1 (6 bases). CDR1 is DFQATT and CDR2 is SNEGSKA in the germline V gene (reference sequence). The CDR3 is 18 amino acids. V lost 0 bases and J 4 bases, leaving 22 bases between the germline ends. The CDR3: CSARDPLGTGPSGNTIYF. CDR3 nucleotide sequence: TGCAGTGCTAGAGATCCGTTAGGTACAGGGCCCTCCGGAAACACCATATATTTT.

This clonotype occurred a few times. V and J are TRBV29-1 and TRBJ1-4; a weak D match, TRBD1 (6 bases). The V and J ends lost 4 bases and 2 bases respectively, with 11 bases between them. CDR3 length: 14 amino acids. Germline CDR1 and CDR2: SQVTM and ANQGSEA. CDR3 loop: CSVGRGGTNEKLFF. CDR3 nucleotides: TGCAGCGTTGGTCGGGGGGGCACTAATGAAAAACTGTTTTTT.

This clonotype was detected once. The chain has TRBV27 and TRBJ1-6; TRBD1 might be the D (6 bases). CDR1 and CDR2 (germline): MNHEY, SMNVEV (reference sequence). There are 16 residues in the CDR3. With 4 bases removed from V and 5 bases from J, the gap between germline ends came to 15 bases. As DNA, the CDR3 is TGTGCCAGCAGTTCTGGACTGGGGGCCCATAATTCACCCCTCCACTTT. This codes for CASSSGLGAHNSPLHF.

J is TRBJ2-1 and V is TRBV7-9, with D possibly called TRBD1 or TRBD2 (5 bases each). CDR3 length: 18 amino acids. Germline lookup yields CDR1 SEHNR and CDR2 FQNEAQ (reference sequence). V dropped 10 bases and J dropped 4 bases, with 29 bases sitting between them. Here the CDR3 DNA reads TGTGCCACCGATGTAGACGGGGCCTCAGACGGGAAATACAATGAGCAGTTCTTC. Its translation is CATDVDGASDGKYNEQFF.

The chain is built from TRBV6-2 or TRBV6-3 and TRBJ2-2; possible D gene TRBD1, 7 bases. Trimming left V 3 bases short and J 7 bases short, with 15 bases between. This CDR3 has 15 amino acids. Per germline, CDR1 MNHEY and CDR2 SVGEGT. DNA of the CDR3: TGTGCCAGCAGTTATTCCGACAGGGAGGTCGGGGAGCTGTTTTTT. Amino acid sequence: CASSYSDREVGELFF.

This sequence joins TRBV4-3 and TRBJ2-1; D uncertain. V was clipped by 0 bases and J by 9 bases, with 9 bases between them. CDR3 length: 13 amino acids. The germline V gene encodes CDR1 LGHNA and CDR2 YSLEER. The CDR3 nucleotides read TGCGCCAGCAGCCAAGATATCTTAGGTGAGCAGTTCTTC. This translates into CASSQDILGEQFF.

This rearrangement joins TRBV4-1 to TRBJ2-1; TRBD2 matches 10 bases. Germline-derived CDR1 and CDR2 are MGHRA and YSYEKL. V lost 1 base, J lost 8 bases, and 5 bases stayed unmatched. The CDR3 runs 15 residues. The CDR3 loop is CASSQASSGSDEQFF. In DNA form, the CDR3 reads TGCGCCAGCAGCCAAGCTTCTAGCGGGAGTGATGAGCAGTTCTTC.

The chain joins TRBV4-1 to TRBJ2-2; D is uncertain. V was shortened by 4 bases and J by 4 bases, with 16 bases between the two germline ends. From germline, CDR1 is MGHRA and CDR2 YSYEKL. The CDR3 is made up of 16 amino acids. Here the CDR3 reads CASSPFTGVATGELFF. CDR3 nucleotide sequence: TGCGCCAGCAGCCCCTTTACTGGGGTGGCCACCGGGGAGCTGTTTTTT.

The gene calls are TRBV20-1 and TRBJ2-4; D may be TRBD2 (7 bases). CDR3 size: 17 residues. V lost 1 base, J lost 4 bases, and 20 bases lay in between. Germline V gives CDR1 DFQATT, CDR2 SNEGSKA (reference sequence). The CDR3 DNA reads TGCAGTGCTAGAGCCTTCGCGGGGAGGGGGGAAAAAAACATTCAGTACTTC. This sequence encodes CSARAFAGRGEKNIQYF.

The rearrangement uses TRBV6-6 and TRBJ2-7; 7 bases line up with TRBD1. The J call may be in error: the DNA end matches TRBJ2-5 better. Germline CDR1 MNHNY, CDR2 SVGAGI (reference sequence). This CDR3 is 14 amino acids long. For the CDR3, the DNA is TGTGCCAGCAGTGCCACGACAGGGTTAGGGACCCAGTACTTC. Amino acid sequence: CASSATTGLGTQYF.

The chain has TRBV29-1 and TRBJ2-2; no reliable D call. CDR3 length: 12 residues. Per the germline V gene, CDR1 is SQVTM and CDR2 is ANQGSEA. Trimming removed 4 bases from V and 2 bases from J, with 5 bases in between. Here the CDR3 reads CSVVANTGELFF. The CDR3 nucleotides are TGCAGCGTTGTGGCTAACACCGGGGAGCTGTTTTTT.

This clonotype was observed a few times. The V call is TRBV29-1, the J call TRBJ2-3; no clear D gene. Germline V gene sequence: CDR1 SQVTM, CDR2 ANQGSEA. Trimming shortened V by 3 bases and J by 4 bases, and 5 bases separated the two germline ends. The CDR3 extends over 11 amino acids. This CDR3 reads CSVDISDTQYF. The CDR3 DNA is TGCAGCGTTGATATCTCAGATACGCAGTATTTT.

Here the CDR3 DNA reads TGTGCCAGCAGTTATCAGCGATACAGCACAGATACGCAGTATTTT. Translation gives CASSYQRYSTDTQYF. This chain links TRBV27 with TRBJ2-3; no reliable D call. V was trimmed by 4 bases and J by 0 bases, leaving 11 bases between them. The CDR3 consists of 15 residues. The germline V gene encodes CDR1 MNHEY and CDR2 SMNVEV (reference sequence).

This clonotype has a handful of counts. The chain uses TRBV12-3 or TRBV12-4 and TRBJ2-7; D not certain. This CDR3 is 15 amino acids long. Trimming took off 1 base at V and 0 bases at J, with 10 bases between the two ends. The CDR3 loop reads CASSLGLGLSYEQYF. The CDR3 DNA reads TGTGCCAGCAGTTTAGGACTGGGCCTCTCCTACGAGCAGTACTTC.

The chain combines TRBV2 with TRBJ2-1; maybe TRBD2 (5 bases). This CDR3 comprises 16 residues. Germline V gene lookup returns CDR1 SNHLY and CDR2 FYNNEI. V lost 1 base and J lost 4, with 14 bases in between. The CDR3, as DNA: TGTGCCAGCAGTGAAGGGATGGCGGGTTCATACAATGAGCAGTTCTTC. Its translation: CASSEGMAGSYNEQFF.

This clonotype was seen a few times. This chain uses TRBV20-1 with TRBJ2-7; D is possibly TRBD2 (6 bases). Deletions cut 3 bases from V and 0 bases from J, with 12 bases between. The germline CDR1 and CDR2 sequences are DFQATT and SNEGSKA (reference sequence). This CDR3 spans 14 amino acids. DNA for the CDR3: TGCAGTGCTAGGGGCTGGGGAGGCTCCTACGAGCAGTACTTC. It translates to CSARGWGGSYEQYF.

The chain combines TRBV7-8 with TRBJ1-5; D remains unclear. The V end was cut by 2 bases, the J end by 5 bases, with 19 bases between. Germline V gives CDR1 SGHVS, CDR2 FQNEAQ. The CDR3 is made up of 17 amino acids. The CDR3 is CASSLPRALLIDQPQHF. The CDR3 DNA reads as TGTGCCAGCAGCTTACCAAGGGCCCTTCTTATCGATCAGCCCCAGCATTTT. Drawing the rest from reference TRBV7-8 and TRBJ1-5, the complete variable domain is GAGVSQSPRYKVAKRGQDVALRCDPISGHVSLFWYQQALGQGPEFLTYFQNEAQLDKSGLPSDRFFAERPEGSVSTLKIQRTQQEDSAVYLCASSLPRALLIDQPQHFGDGTRLSIL.

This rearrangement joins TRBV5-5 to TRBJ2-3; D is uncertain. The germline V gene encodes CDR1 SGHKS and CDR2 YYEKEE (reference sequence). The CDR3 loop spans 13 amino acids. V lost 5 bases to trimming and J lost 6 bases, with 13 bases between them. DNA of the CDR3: TGTGCCAGCAGTTACATAGATCCGGATACGCAGTATTTT. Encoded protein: CASSYIDPDTQYF.

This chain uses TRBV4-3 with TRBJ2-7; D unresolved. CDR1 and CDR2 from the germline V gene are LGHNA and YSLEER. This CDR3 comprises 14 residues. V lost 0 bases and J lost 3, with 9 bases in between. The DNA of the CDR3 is TGCGCCAGCAGCCAAGAAGTACAGCTCTACGAGCAGTACTTC. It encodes CASSQEVQLYEQYF.

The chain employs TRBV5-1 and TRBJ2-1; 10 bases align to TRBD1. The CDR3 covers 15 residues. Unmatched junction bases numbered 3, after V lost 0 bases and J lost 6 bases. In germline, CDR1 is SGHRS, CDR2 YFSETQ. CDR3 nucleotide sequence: TGCGCCAGCAGCTTGGGGGGGACAGGGGTCAATGAGCAGTTCTTC. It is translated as CASSLGGTGVNEQFF. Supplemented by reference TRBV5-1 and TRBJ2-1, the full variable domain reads KAGVTQTPRYLIKTRGQQVTLSCSPISGHRSVSWYQQTPGQGLQFLFEYFSETQRNKGNFPGRFSGRQFSNSRSEMNVSTLELGDSALYLCASSLGGTGVNEQFFGPGTRLTVL.

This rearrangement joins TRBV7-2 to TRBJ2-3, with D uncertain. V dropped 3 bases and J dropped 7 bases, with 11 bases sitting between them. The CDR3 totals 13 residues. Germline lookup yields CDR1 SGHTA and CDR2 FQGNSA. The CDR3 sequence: CASSLPGLYTQYF. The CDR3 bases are TGTGCCAGCAGCTTGCCCGGCCTTTATACGCAGTATTTT. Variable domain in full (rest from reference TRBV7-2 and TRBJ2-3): GAGVSQSPSNKVTEKGKDVELRCDPISGHTALYWYRQSLGQGLEFLIYFQGNSAPDKSGLPSDRFSAERTGGSVSTLTIQRTQQEDSAVYLCASSLPGLYTQYFGPGTRLTVL.

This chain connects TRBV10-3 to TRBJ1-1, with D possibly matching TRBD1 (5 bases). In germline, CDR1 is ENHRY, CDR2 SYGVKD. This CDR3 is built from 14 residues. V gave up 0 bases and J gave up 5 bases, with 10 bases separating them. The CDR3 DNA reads TGTGCCATCAGTGAGTCGGGGCTGGGGACTGAAGCTTTCTTT. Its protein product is CAISESGLGTEAFF.